These 23 T cell receptor beta chains were all obtained from the same sample, sequenced in a study of response to subunit inactivated influenza vaccine. TCRdb ran MiXCR on the RT-PCR reads and lists one entry per CDR3 protein. The sample has hundreds of thousands of distinct CDR3 sequences; more than 15% are singletons. Sequenced here: CD4+ T cells sorted from PBMCs, sampled 23 months after vaccination. The receptor source for this set is a man aged 50 to 75 who received an inactivated influenza vaccine.

This rearrangement joins TRBV30 to TRBJ2-7; TRBD1 or TRBD2 may be the D gene (8 bases each). The CDR3 runs to 17 residues. Looked up from germline, CDR1 is GTSNPN and CDR2 is SVGIG (reference sequence). V was clipped by 3 bases and J by 0 bases, with 21 bases between them. The CDR3 DNA is TGTGCCTGGAGCCAAACAGGGGGACTAGGACTCTCCTACGAGCAGTACTTC. Its translation: CAWSQTGGLGLSYEQYF.

This chain connects TRBV5-6 to TRBJ2-7; TRBD1 matches at 9 bases. The CDR3 extends over 14 amino acids. With V trimmed by 4 bases and J by 5 bases, 7 bases remained unmatched. Per germline, CDR1 SGHDT and CDR2 YYEEEE. In DNA form, the CDR3 reads TGTGCCAGCAGCACCTGGGACAGGGAGGACGAGCAGTACTTC. The encoded protein is CASSTWDREDEQYF. Together with reference TRBV5-6 and TRBJ2-7, the CDR3 gives the full variable domain: DAGVTQSPTHLIKTRGQQVTLRCSPKSGHDTVSWYQQALGQGPQFIFQYYEEEERQRGNFPDRFSGHQFPNYSSELNVNALLLGDSALYLCASSTWDREDEQYFGPGTRLTVT.

This clonotype was counted ten times or more. This chain links TRBV11-2 with TRBJ1-6, with D unclear. From germline, CDR1 is SGHAT and CDR2 FQNNGV. Trimming pared 5 bases from V and 5 bases from J, leaving 16 bases between. The CDR3 runs to 16 residues. CDR3 protein: CASSNTRLRDNSPLHF. Written as DNA, the CDR3 is TGTGCCAGCAGCAATACCAGGCTGCGGGATAATTCACCCCTCCACTTT. Based on the CDR3 plus reference TRBV11-2 and TRBJ1-6, the full variable domain is EAGVAQSPRYKIIEKRQSVAFWCNPISGHATLYWYQQILGQGPKLLIQFQNNGVVDDSQLPKDRFSAERLKGVDSTLKIQPAKLEDSAVYLCASSNTRLRDNSPLHFGNGTRLTVT.

The rearrangement links TRBV7-9 to TRBJ2-7; tentatively, D is TRBD2 (6 bases). Trimming removed 1 base from V and 4 bases from J, with 20 bases in between. The germline V gene encodes CDR1 SEHNR and CDR2 FQNEAQ (reference sequence). CDR3 length: 17 residues. CDR3 protein: CASSLDSDPGAMYEQYF. The CDR3 nucleotides read TGTGCCAGCAGCTTAGATTCGGATCCGGGAGCTATGTACGAGCAGTACTTC.

The genes are TRBV5-5 and TRBJ2-7; TRBD1 matches at 7 bases. This CDR3 has 14 residues. The V gene end was trimmed by 2 bases and the J gene end by 3 bases; junction bases not matched to a gene: 5. The germline gives CDR1 SGHKS, CDR2 YYEKEE (reference sequence). The CDR3: CASSFRQGSYEQYF. CDR3 nucleotide sequence: TGTGCCAGCAGCTTTAGACAGGGAAGCTACGAGCAGTACTTC.

This rearrangement joins TRBV7-2 to TRBJ2-7; TRBD1 matches at 7 bases. CDR1 is SGHTA, CDR2 FQGNSA, per germline. V lost 5 bases, J lost 0 bases, and 7 bases stayed unmatched. This CDR3 spans 15 amino acids. The CDR3 region is CASSAQQGLSYEQYF. CDR3 coding DNA: TGTGCCAGCAGCGCGCAACAGGGGCTCTCCTACGAGCAGTACTTC.

This clonotype showed up many times. This sequence joins TRBV20-1 and TRBJ1-1, with a possible D match to TRBD1 (6 bases). The V gene's germline CDR1 is DFQATT and CDR2 SNEGSKA (reference sequence). The germline V and J ends were trimmed by 5 bases and 4 bases, with 11 bases remaining between them. The CDR3 runs to 12 residues. The CDR3 DNA is TGCAGTGCTTACAGGGCCGGCACTGAAGCTTTCTTT. Translated: CSAYRAGTEAFF.

The chain couples TRBV7-9 to TRBJ2-7, with 10 bases matching TRBD2. CDR1 and CDR2 from the germline V gene are SEHNR and FQNEAQ (reference sequence). The V gene end was trimmed by 5 bases and the J gene end by 3 bases; junction bases not matched to a gene: 10. This CDR3 spans 16 amino acids. CDR3 in DNA: TGTGCCAGCAGCCCCAAATCGGGACTAGCGAACTACGAGCAGTACTTC. The encoded protein is CASSPKSGLANYEQYF.

The chain links TRBV5-1 to TRBJ1-1, with TRBD1 identical over 7 bases. There are 14 residues in the CDR3. V was clipped by 3 bases and J by 1 base; unmatched bases: 3. Germline values: CDR1 SGHRS, CDR2 YFSETQ. The CDR3 reads CASSWNRGNTEAFF. CDR3 nucleotide sequence: TGCGCCAGCAGCTGGAACAGGGGGAACACTGAAGCTTTCTTT. The whole variable domain, filled in from reference TRBV5-1 and TRBJ1-1, reads KAGVTQTPRYLIKTRGQQVTLSCSPISGHRSVSWYQQTPGQGLQFLFEYFSETQRNKGNFPGRFSGRQFSNSRSEMNVSTLELGDSALYLCASSWNRGNTEAFFGQGTRLTVV.

This rearrangement joins TRBV28 to TRBJ2-1; 10 bases match TRBD2. The CDR3 runs to 16 residues. From germline, CDR1 is MDHEN and CDR2 SYDVKM. Trimming removed 3 bases from V and 4 bases from J; junction bases left unmatched: 6. The CDR3 protein is CASSFPGTSDYNEQFF. CDR3 DNA: TGTGCCAGCAGTTTTCCCGGGACTAGCGATTACAATGAGCAGTTCTTC. The variable domain in full, completed from reference TRBV28 and TRBJ2-1, reads DVKVTQSSRYLVKRTGEKVFLECVQDMDHENMFWYRQDPGLGLRLIYFSYDVKMKEKGDIPEGYSVSREKKERFSLILESASTNQTSMYLCASSFPGTSDYNEQFFGPGTRLTVL.

This clonotype has just a few counts. V usage is TRBV10-3 and J usage is TRBJ2-3, with 8 bases identical to TRBD2. CDR3 length: 15 residues. Germline V CDR1 and CDR2: ENHRY, SYGVKD. The V gene end was trimmed by 3 bases and the J gene end by 1 base; junction bases not matched to a gene: 3. The CDR3 nucleotides are TGTGCCATCAGTGATTCAGCGGGAGGCACAGATACGCAGTATTTT. Protein: CAISDSAGGTDTQYF.

The genes are TRBV11-2 and TRBJ1-4; D is uncertain. V was cut by 0 bases and J by 10 bases, with 12 bases left in between. Germline loops: CDR1 SGHAT, CDR2 FQNNGV. This CDR3 comprises 14 residues. CDR3 loop: CASSLEPLGGKLFF. The CDR3 coding sequence is TGTGCCAGCAGCTTAGAACCCCTGGGCGGAAAACTGTTTTTT.

This clonotype was seen more than once but under ten times. This rearrangement joins TRBV20-1 to TRBJ1-2; D not certain. Trimming left V 3 bases short and J 6 bases short, with 8 bases between. This CDR3 has 11 residues. Germline lookup yields CDR1 DFQATT and CDR2 SNEGSKA (reference sequence). The CDR3 protein is CSASRTNGYTF. The CDR3 nucleotides are TGCAGTGCTAGTCGGACGAATGGCTACACCTTC.

This clonotype was counted a single time. The chain uses TRBV4-2 and TRBJ1-3; D call uncertain. The CDR3 is 17 residues long. The V gene lost 8 bases and the J gene lost 4 bases, with 24 bases spanning the gap. The germline V gene encodes CDR1 LGHNA and CDR2 YNFKEQ. The CDR3 bases are TGTGCCAGCGGCGGTAGGAGGTTCTGGGAATCCGGAAACACCATATATTTT. Encoded protein: CASGGRRFWESGNTIYF.

The gene calls are TRBV7-7 and TRBJ1-3; D uncertain. The CDR3 is 15 amino acids. The V gene's germline CDR1 is SSHAT and CDR2 FNYEAQ (reference sequence). Trimming removed 6 bases at V and 1 base at J, with 13 bases between. The CDR3 DNA reads TGTGCCAGCAGTCCGACATCTTCTTCTGGAAACACCATATATTTT. It translates to CASSPTSSSGNTIYF.

Only a few counts were recorded for this clonotype. The CDR3 is CASSPSVTNEKLFF. The CDR3 DNA reads as TGTGCCAGCAGCCCATCGGTAACTAATGAAAAACTGTTTTTT. This chain uses TRBV7-2 with TRBJ1-4; the D is unclear. Per the germline V gene, CDR1 is SGHTA and CDR2 is FQGNSA. V was shortened by 5 bases and J by 1 base, with 8 bases between the two germline ends. CDR3 length: 14 residues.

The chain couples TRBV9 to TRBJ2-2, with TRBD1 matching 8 bases. The CDR3 contains 14 residues. Germline assignment: CDR1 SGDLS and CDR2 YYNGEE. J lost 6 bases, V lost 4 bases, and 5 bases had no gene match. As DNA, the CDR3 is TGTGCCAGCAGCCCTCGACAGGGGCCCGGGGAGCTGTTTTTT. It codes for CASSPRQGPGELFF.

In this sample, this clonotype turned up a few times. J is TRBJ2-3 and V is TRBV11-2; 7 bases are a match to TRBD2. CDR3 size: 15 residues. Trimming removed 3 bases from V and 6 bases from J; junction bases left unmatched: 9. Germline assignment: CDR1 SGHAT and CDR2 FQNNGV. CDR3: CASSFVPGLSDTQYF. The CDR3 DNA reads TGTGCCAGCAGCTTCGTTCCGGGACTAAGCGATACGCAGTATTTT.

This chain links TRBV7-9 with TRBJ1-1; D ambiguous. V was clipped by 1 base and J by 7 bases, with 13 bases between them. This CDR3 is 14 amino acids long. Germline CDR1 reads SEHNR; CDR2 reads FQNEAQ (reference sequence). The CDR3 coding sequence is TGTGCCAGCAGCTTAGTGACTAGGCGGAGTGAAGCTTTCTTT. It is translated as CASSLVTRRSEAFF. The full variable domain, its missing parts supplied by reference TRBV7-9 and TRBJ1-1, is DTGVSQNPRHKITKRGQNVTFRCDPISEHNRLYWYRQTLGQGPEFLTYFQNEAQLEKSRLLSDRFSAERPKGSFSTLEIQRTEQGDSAMYLCASSLVTRRSEAFFGQGTRLTVV.

The chain is built from TRBV5-1 and TRBJ1-2; possibly TRBD1 for D (5 bases). There are 15 residues in the CDR3. Trimming left V 4 bases short and J 2 bases short, with 15 bases between. CDR1 and CDR2 (germline): SGHRS, YFSETQ. This chain's CDR3 is CASSTSGTSNYGYTF. In DNA form, the CDR3 reads TGCGCCAGCAGCACCTCCGGGACGTCCAACTATGGCTACACCTTC.

The chain combines TRBV29-1 with TRBJ2-3; either TRBD1 or TRBD2 may supply D (5 bases each). The germline V gene has CDR1 SQVTM and CDR2 ANQGSEA. The CDR3 covers 16 residues. V was trimmed by 3 bases and J by 4 bases, leaving 20 bases between them. The CDR3 DNA follows: TGCAGCGTTGATGGGTCGGGGCTCGACAGTTCAGATACGCAGTATTTT. Amino acid sequence: CSVDGSGLDSSDTQYF.

The rearrangement uses TRBV28 and TRBJ2-6; D unresolved. V lost 2 bases, J lost 0 bases, and 8 bases lay in between. The germline gives CDR1 MDHEN, CDR2 SYDVKM. The CDR3 is 16 amino acids. CDR3 in DNA: TGTGCCAGCAGTTTAACCCCCTCCTCTGGGGCCAACGTCCTGACTTTC. It specifies CASSLTPSSGANVLTF.

This clonotype was seen a handful of times. The chain links TRBV20-1 to TRBJ1-1; 8 nucleotides match TRBD1. The germline V gene encodes CDR1 DFQATT and CDR2 SNEGSKA (reference sequence). The CDR3 totals 13 residues. The V and J ends lost 5 bases and 4 bases, in that order; junction bases with no gene match: 6. CDR3 bases: TGCAGTGCTCCCAAACAGGGGGGCACTGAAGCTTTCTTT. Protein product: CSAPKQGGTEAFF.